This TCR beta chain originates from a study of cytomegalovirus exposure and HLA in healthy donors. Findings and caveats of the study: A few of the chains that were CMV-associated were confirmed in vitro to be specific for CMV antigens. Segments of the TCR beta V type were, in most cases, productive about 87% or about 30% of the time in an earlier analysis. Associated with HLA alleles at 0.05 false discovery rate in a later analysis were around 17,000 TCR beta sequences.

About this clone itself: Its specificity is not known.

In the PCR, 60 Vbeta and 13 Jbeta primers were used. In the source study's methods: It was a later analysis that counted roughly 80 million unique TCR beta chains, of which about 10 million were shared. Sequenced by immunoSEQ multiplex PCR; TCRdb stores in-frame clones only, minus some. V and J calls plus clone size are reproduced from that table; the DNA served to infer D and trimming. The sample's table shows about 160,000 clones. The V gene's germline CDR1 is SGHVS and CDR2 FQNEAQ. The CDR3 has 15 amino acids. V shed 5 bases and J 1 base; nucleotides not matched to a gene: 6. The specimen was PBMCs. The chain couples TRBV7-8 to TRBJ2-7; 9 nucleotides line up with TRBD1. This sequence originates from a man aged 25-45 years in good health and CMV-seronegative. The CDR3 region has the DNA TGTGCCAGCAGCAACAGGGGGCGAGAGTCCTACGAGCAGTACTTC. Protein: CASSNRGRESYEQYF.